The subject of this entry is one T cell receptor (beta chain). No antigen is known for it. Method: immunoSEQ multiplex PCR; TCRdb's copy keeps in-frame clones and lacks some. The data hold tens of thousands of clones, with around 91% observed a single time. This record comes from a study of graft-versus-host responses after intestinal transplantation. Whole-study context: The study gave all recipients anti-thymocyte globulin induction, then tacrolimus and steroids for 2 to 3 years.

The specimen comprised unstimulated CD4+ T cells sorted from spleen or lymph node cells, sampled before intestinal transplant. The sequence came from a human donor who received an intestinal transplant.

DNA of the CDR3: TGTGCCAGCAGTTTGCCACACAGGAGACTAGCCAAAAACATTCAGTACTTC. Protein: CASSLPHRRLAKNIQYF. The chain employs TRBV28 and TRBJ2-4; tentative D call: TRBD1 (5 bases). V lost 3 bases and J 0 bases, leaving 15 bases between the germline ends. CDR1 and CDR2 from the germline V gene are MDHEN and SYDVKM. The CDR3 is 17 residues long. Together with reference TRBV28 and TRBJ2-4, the CDR3 gives the full variable domain: DVKVTQSSRYLVKRTGEKVFLECVQDMDHENMFWYRQDPGLGLRLIYFSYDVKMKEKGDIPEGYSVSREKKERFSLILESASTNQTSMYLCASSLPHRRLAKNIQYFGAGTRLSVL.